What follows describes a single TCR beta chain. The sample is drawn from a study of blood T cell repertoires in COVID-19. Original processing methods: Quantification of nucleated cells was approximated via reference gene primer amplification. Some clones are missing from TCRdb's copy, which holds only in-frame ones; the method was immunoSEQ multiplex PCR. D and trimming come from the DNA, and the V and J calls and clone size come from that table. The sample contains approximately 300,000 clones, 80% to 85% of which appear only once. The V end lost 0 bases, the J end lost 6 bases, and 14 bases lay between the germline ends. This CDR3 is built from 15 residues. Germline CDR1 LGHNA, CDR2 YSLEER.

The material sequenced was peripheral blood. The sequence derives from a person aged 65-85 years with COVID-19, enrolled during active disease. The genes are TRBV4-3 and TRBJ2-5; D is undetermined. The CDR3 sequence: CASSQDWSPTQTQYF. CDR3 DNA: TGCGCCAGCAGCCAAGATTGGAGCCCAACACAGACCCAGTACTTC.